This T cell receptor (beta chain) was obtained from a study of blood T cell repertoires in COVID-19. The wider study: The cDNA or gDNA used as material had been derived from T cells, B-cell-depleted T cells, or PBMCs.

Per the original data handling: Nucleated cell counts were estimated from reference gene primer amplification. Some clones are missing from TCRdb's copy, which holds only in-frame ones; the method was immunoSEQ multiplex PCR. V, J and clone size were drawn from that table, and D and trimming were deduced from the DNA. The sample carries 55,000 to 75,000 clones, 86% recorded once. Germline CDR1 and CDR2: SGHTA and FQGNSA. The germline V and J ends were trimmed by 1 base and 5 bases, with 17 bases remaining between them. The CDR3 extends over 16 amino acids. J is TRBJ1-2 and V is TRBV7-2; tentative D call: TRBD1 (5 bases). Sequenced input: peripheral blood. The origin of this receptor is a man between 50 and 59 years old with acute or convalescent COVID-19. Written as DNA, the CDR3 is TGTGCCAGCAGCTTAGGTCCAGGGATCGTAGGGTATGGCTACACCTTC. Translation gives CASSLGPGIVGYGYTF.